The rows below give T cell receptor beta chains drawn from one sample of a study of T-cell reconstitution after alpha-beta-depleted transplantation in children. TCRdb independently ran MiXCR on the PCR reads; one entry per CDR3 protein. The sample yields around 22,000 distinct CDR3 sequences, about a tenth seen once. Sequenced here: PBMCs from the stem cell graft donor, sampled from the stem cell graft. These receptor sequences come from a human donor who donated a stem cell graft to a child with chronic granulomatous disease. The CDR3 runs from the conserved cysteine through the conserved F or W. D genes are given only for firm matches. The size of a clone is reported for some rows only, either as once, few or many, or as a class for expanded clones.

d_gene	v_gene	abundance	len	j_gene	CDR3aa	CDR3nt
TRBD2	TRBV28	many	15	TRBJ2-1	CASSLGRAYNNEQFF	TGTGCCAGCAGTTTAGGGAGGGCATACAACAATGAGCAGTTCTTC
TRBD2	TRBV2	many	16	TRBJ2-1	CASSPLAGGSYNEQFF	TGTGCCAGCAGTCCGCTAGCGGGGGGCTCCTACAATGAGCAGTTCTTC
-	TRBV11-1	-	15	TRBJ2-1	CASSSGSSSYNEQFF	TGTGCCAGCAGCTCCGGGTCTAGCTCCTACAATGAGCAGTTCTTC
-	TRBV7-6	many	13	TRBJ2-1	CASSLSVVNEQFF	TGTGCCAGCAGCTTAAGCGTCGTCAATGAGCAGTTCTTC
-	TRBV7-8	many	14	TRBJ2-7	CASSSRDGTYEQYF	TGTGCCAGCAGCTCTAGGGACGGCACCTACGAGCAGTACTTC
TRBD2	TRBV28	many	15	TRBJ2-7	CASSSRGTRLYEQYF	TGTGCCAGCAGTAGTAGGGGGACTAGGCTATACGAGCAGTACTTC
TRBD1	TRBV5-5	few	15	TRBJ2-7	CASSLGRDSSYEQYF	TGTGCCAGCAGCTTAGGCCGGGACAGTTCTTACGAGCAGTACTTC
-	TRBV7-8	many	13	TRBJ2-3	CASSERGTDTQYF	TGTGCCAGCAGCGAACGGGGCACAGATACGCAGTATTTT
TRBD1	TRBV9	many	12	TRBJ2-1	CASSGGGYEQFF	TGTGCCAGCAGCGGAGGGGGCTATGAGCAGTTCTTC
-	TRBV5-1	many	14	TRBJ2-3	CASSRIPFTDTQYF	TGCGCCAGCAGTCGAATACCCTTTACAGATACGCAGTATTTT
-	TRBV6-5	-	14	TRBJ1-5	CASSLTGYNQPQHF	TGTGCCAGCAGTTTAACAGGGTACAATCAGCCCCAGCATTTT
TRBD2	TRBV7-2	many	16	TRBJ2-1	CASSLGLASSYNEQFF	TGTGCCAGCAGCCTAGGACTAGCGTCGTCCTACAATGAGCAGTTCTTC
TRBD1	TRBV27	many	12	TRBJ2-7	CASRQGAYEQYF	TGTGCCAGCAGACAGGGGGCCTACGAGCAGTACTTC
-	TRBV12-3/TRBV12-4	few	13	TRBJ1-3	CASSSYAGNTIYF	TGTGCCAGCAGTTCATATGCCGGAAACACCATATATTTT
TRBD1	TRBV19	many	14	TRBJ2-1	CASSGQGSYNEQFF	TGTGCCAGTAGTGGACAGGGCTCCTACAATGAGCAGTTCTTC
TRBD2	TRBV5-1	many	18	TRBJ2-3	CASSSYKRGTSSTDTQYF	TGCGCCAGCAGCTCCTACAAGCGGGGGACCTCTAGCACAGATACGCAGTATTTT
-	TRBV12-3/TRBV12-4	-	14	TRBJ1-6	CASSYRVVNSPLHF	TGTGCCAGCAGTTACAGGGTCGTTAATTCACCCCTCCACTTT
TRBD1	TRBV29-1	many	13	TRBJ2-1	CSAAPGGLNEQFF	TGCAGCGCCGCCCCAGGGGGCTTGAATGAGCAGTTCTTC
-	TRBV12-3/TRBV12-4	many	13	TRBJ2-1	CASSLGRSNEQFF	TGTGCCAGCAGTTTAGGGCGGTCCAATGAGCAGTTCTTC
-	TRBV20-1	many	13	TRBJ2-7	CSARDTGTYEQYF	TGCAGTGCTAGAGACACAGGGACCTACGAGCAGTACTTC
TRBD1	TRBV5-1	many	18	TRBJ2-7	CASSLLAGGAARSYEQYF	TGCGCCAGCAGCTTGCTTGCAGGGGGTGCAGCGAGGTCCTACGAGCAGTACTTC
-	TRBV20-1	many	14	TRBJ2-2	CSAPRDINTGELFF	TGCAGTGCACCAAGGGACATCAACACCGGGGAGCTGTTTTTT
-	TRBV2	many	14	TRBJ2-2	CASSEEGNTGELFF	TGTGCCAGCAGTGAGGAGGGGAACACCGGGGAGCTGTTTTTT
-	TRBV5-5	many	13	TRBJ1-2	CASSLGMAYGYTF	TGTGCCAGCAGCTTGGGGATGGCCTATGGCTACACCTTC
-	TRBV7-2	many	13	TRBJ1-2	CASSFVGLYGYTF	TGTGCCAGCAGCTTTGTAGGGTTGTATGGCTACACCTTC
-	TRBV12-3/TRBV12-4	-	15	TRBJ1-5	CASSSGGPGDQPQHF	TGTGCCAGCAGTTCTGGGGGCCCGGGTGATCAGCCCCAGCATTTT
-	TRBV29-1	-	12	TRBJ1-2	CSVEGSNYGYTF	TGCAGCGTTGAAGGCAGTAACTATGGCTACACCTTC
-	TRBV7-8	many	16	TRBJ1-1	CASSLNLGQGDTEAFF	TGTGCCAGCAGCTTAAATCTGGGCCAGGGTGATACTGAAGCTTTCTTT
-	TRBV25-1	many	13	TRBJ1-1	CASSESENTEAFF	TGTGCCAGCAGTGAAAGTGAGAACACTGAAGCTTTCTTT
TRBD2	TRBV12-3/TRBV12-4	many	12	TRBJ2-1	CASSLGRGRGFF	TGTGCCAGCAGTTTAGGGCGGGGGAGAGGGTTCTTC
-	TRBV20-1	medium-sized	16	TRBJ2-3	CSARVPGGLSTDTQYF	TGCAGTGCTAGAGTTCCGGGCGGCCTTTCCACAGATACGCAGTATTTT
-	TRBV18	many	15	TRBJ1-5	CASSPGRGLIRPQHF	TGTGCCAGCTCACCCGGCCGCGGATTAATCAGGCCCCAGCATTTT
-	TRBV29-1	many	16	TRBJ1-4	CSVKGVRSATNEKLFF	TGCAGCGTTAAAGGCGTTCGGAGTGCAACTAATGAAAAACTGTTTTTT
-	TRBV20-1	-	12	TRBJ2-7	CSVGTSSYEQYF	TGCAGTGTCGGGACGAGCTCCTACGAGCAGTACTTC
-	TRBV4-2	many	13	TRBJ2-7	CASSQEVGYEQYF	TGTGCCAGCAGCCAAGAAGTGGGGTATGAGCAGTACTTC
-	TRBV29-1	many	13	TRBJ1-4	CSVRPGVDEKLFF	TGCAGCGTCCGACCAGGTGTGGATGAAAAACTGTTTTTT
TRBD2	TRBV20-1	many	16	TRBJ2-1	CSASNLAGGLNNEQFF	TGCAGTGCTAGCAACCTAGCGGGAGGTCTTAACAATGAGCAGTTCTTC
-	TRBV7-9	many	13	TRBJ2-7	CASSFKGSYEQYF	TGTGCCAGCAGCTTTAAGGGGTCCTACGAGCAGTACTTC
-	TRBV9	medium-sized	14	TRBJ1-2	CASSVDTNYYGYTF	TGTGCCAGCAGCGTAGATACGAACTACTATGGCTACACCTTC
TRBD1	TRBV7-8	many	16	TRBJ2-7	CASSSQGAISSYEQYF	TGTGCCAGCAGCTCGCAGGGGGCGATATCTTCCTACGAGCAGTACTTC
TRBD2	TRBV9	many	14	TRBJ2-3	CASSARGELDTQYF	TGTGCCAGCAGCGCCCGGGGGGAACTAGATACGCAGTATTTT
-	TRBV6-2/TRBV6-3	many	11	TRBJ2-2	CASMRTGELFF	TGTGCCAGCATGCGGACCGGGGAGCTGTTTTTT